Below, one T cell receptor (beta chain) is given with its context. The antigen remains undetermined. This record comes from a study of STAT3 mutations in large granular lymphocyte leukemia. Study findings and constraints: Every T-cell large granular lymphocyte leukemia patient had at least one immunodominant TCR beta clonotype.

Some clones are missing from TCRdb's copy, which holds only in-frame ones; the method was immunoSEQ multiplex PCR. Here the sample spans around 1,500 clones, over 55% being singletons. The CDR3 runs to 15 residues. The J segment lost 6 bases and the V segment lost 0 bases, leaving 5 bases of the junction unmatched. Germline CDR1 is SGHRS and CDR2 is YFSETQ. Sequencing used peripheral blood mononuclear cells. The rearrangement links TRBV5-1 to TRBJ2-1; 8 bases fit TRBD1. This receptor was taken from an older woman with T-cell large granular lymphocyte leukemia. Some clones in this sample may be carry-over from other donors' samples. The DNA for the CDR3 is TGCGCCAGCAGCTTGGTGGCAGGGGGCCGCAATGAGCAGTTCTTC. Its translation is CASSLVAGGRNEQFF.